These T cell receptor beta chains were read from a single sample in a study of T cell responses to AZD1222 COVID-19 vaccine. The repertoire was sequenced with immunoSEQ multiplex PCR; TCRdb's copy has only in-frame clones and lacks some. Of 110,000 or so clones in the sample, 80% to 90% were seen once. This specimen consisted of peripheral blood, obtained 28 days after the second AZD1222 dose. The receptors were gathered from an adult who received the AZD1222 COVID-19 vaccine. CDR3s include the opening cysteine and the closing phenylalanine or tryptophan. Each record gives: clone size, V gene, D gene, J gene, CDR3 protein, CDR3 DNA. A D gene is named only where the DNA matches it firmly. Only part of the rows carry a size: once, few, many, or a class if the clone is expanded.

>.|TRBV7-9|TRBD1|TRBJ2-7
CASSLPGQGIYEQYF
TGTGCCAGCAGCCTCCCGGGACAGGGGATCTACGAGCAGTACTTC
>.|TRBV4-1|.|TRBJ1-1
CASSYSRGNTEAFF
TGCGCCAGCAGTTATTCGAGAGGGAACACTGAAGCTTTCTTT
>.|TRBV7-2|.|TRBJ1-3
CASSAQSRNTIYF
TGTGCCAGCAGCGCCCAGTCGCGAAACACCATATATTTT
>.|TRBV19|.|TRBJ2-1
CASSMGAGLQFF
TGTGCCAGTAGTATGGGGGCAGGGCTCCAGTTCTTC
>few|TRBV28|TRBD1|TRBJ2-2
CASSSGQESGELFF
TGTGCCAGCAGTTCGGGACAGGAGTCCGGGGAGCTGTTTTTT
>.|TRBV6-5|TRBD1|TRBJ2-2
CASRPGQGWSGELFF
TGTGCCAGCAGGCCGGGACAGGGGTGGTCCGGGGAGCTGTTTTTT
>.|TRBV12-3/TRBV12-4|.|TRBJ2-7
CASSLLGYEQYF
TGTGCCAGCAGCCTACTAGGCTACGAGCAGTACTTC
>.|TRBV7-3|TRBD1|TRBJ2-1
CASSPRTGGSEQFF
TGTGCCAGCAGCCCCCGGACAGGGGGCAGTGAGCAGTTCTTC
>.|TRBV5-4|.|TRBJ1-2
CASRPGLDTDYGYTF
TGTGCCAGCAGGCCGGGGCTGGACACTGACTATGGCTACACCTTC
>.|TRBV3-1/TRBV3-2|.|TRBJ1-5
CASSQGVGRDSNQPQHF
TGTGCCAGCAGCCAAGGGGTGGGCAGGGATAGCAATCAGCCCCAGCATTTT
>once|TRBV7-3|.|TRBJ2-5
CASSLHSETAQYF
TGTGCCAGCAGCTTACACAGTGAAACGGCCCAGTACTTC
>.|TRBV6-5|.|TRBJ2-7
CASMDYEQYF
TGTGCCAGCATGGACTACGAGCAGTACTTC
>.|TRBV15|.|TRBJ1-1
CATAGVGMNTEAFF
TGTGCCACCGCGGGGGTGGGTATGAACACTGAAGCTTTCTTT
>.|TRBV3-1/TRBV3-2|.|TRBJ1-2
CASSQATVEGYTF
TGTGCCAGCAGCCAAGCGACAGTGGAGGGCTACACCTTC
>.|TRBV18|TRBD2|TRBJ2-5
CASSPGLRGAEETQYF
TGTGCCAGCTCACCGGGTCTGCGGGGGGCCGAGGAGACCCAGTACTTC
>.|TRBV15|TRBD1|TRBJ1-1
CATSGGGQGHTEAFF
TGTGCCACCAGCGGAGGGGGACAGGGGCACACTGAAGCTTTCTTT
>.|TRBV7-9|.|TRBJ1-1
CASSFPSDQNTEAFF
TGTGCCAGCAGCTTCCCCTCGGATCAGAACACTGAAGCTTTCTTT
>.|TRBV7-3|.|TRBJ2-3
CASSLSPGSPDTQYF
TGTGCCAGCAGCTTAAGCCCAGGGAGTCCAGATACGCAGTATTTT
>.|TRBV1|.|TRBJ2-5
CTSAGVCETQYF
TGCACCAGCGCGGGAGTGTGCGAGACCCAGTACTTC
>.|TRBV30|.|TRBJ1-2
CAWSVHGAPGYGYTF
TGTGCCTGGAGTGTACACGGGGCTCCAGGCTATGGCTACACCTTC
>.|TRBV6-2/TRBV6-3|TRBD1|TRBJ1-2
CASSYSTTGGGDYGYTF
TGTGCCAGCAGTTACTCGACGACAGGGGGCGGCGACTATGGCTACACCTTC
>once|TRBV6-2/TRBV6-3|.|TRBJ1-3
CASSYGLDGHRSGNTIYF
TGTGCCAGCAGTTACGGTTTGGACGGACACCGCTCTGGAAACACCATATATTTT
>.|TRBV19|TRBD2|TRBJ2-1
CASSTDRLAGGVVAEQFF
TGTGCCAGTAGTACCGACCGACTAGCGGGAGGAGTAGTGGCTGAGCAGTTCTTC
>.|TRBV10-3|TRBD1|TRBJ2-7
CAISQTGDHEQYF
TGTGCCATCAGTCAGACAGGGGACCACGAGCAGTACTTC
>.|TRBV2|TRBD1|TRBJ2-2
CASSEAGQGAPGELFF
TGTGCCAGCAGTGAAGCGGGACAGGGGGCGCCCGGGGAGCTGTTTTTT
>few|TRBV11-2|.|TRBJ1-1
CASSLSLTEAFF
TGTGCCAGCAGCTTATCTCTCACTGAAGCTTTCTTT
>.|TRBV7-9|.|TRBJ2-1
CASSSLSTSNNEQFF
TGTGCCAGCAGCTCCCTCTCGACTAGTAACAATGAGCAGTTCTTC
>.|TRBV7-2|.|TRBJ1-2
CASSLREEGWDGGYTF
TGTGCCAGCAGCCTAAGGGAGGAGGGCTGGGATGGTGGCTACACCTTC